Below are 31 T cell receptor beta chains sequenced from a single sample in a study of radiation and T cells in renal cell carcinoma. This sample's time point: baseline pretreatment blood. Treatment in this sample: 15 Gy SBRT to primary tumor, nephrectomy 4 weeks later. The data were produced by immunoSEQ multiplex PCR, yet TCRdb's version contains in-frame clones alone and is incomplete. Here the sample spans more than 95,000 clones, roughly 85% being singletons. The specimen comprised blood, sampled from a patient whose treatment included radiotherapy and nephrectomy. Receptors originate from a woman aged 60-75 years with renal cell carcinoma.

V is TRBV5-1 and J is TRBJ2-5; the match to TRBD2 covers 10 bases. The V segment lost 2 bases and the J segment 3 bases; nucleotides outside the gene matches: 4. Germline V gene sequence: CDR1 SGHRS, CDR2 YFSETQ. The CDR3 consists of 15 residues. The CDR3 loop is CASSFSSGSKETQYF. The DNA of the CDR3 is TGCGCCAGCAGCTTCTCTAGCGGGAGTAAAGAGACCCAGTACTTC.

The chain carries TRBV21-1 and TRBJ2-3; the table assigns TRBD1, which was not confirmed against the DNA. TRBV21-1 is a recognized pseudogene. This CDR3 contains 16 residues. The CDR3 bases are TGTGCCAGCAGCAAAAGGTTGACAGGGAGCACAGATACGCAGTATTTT. Encoded protein: CASSKRLTGSTDTQYF.

This chain uses TRBV5-1 with TRBJ1-5; 7 positions match TRBD1. With 0 bases clipped from V and 2 bases from J, the junction kept 2 bases outside the gene matches. CDR1 and CDR2 from the germline V gene are SGHRS and YFSETQ. The CDR3 contains 15 residues. As DNA, the CDR3 is TGCGCCAGCAGCTTGGCAGGGGGGGGCAATCAGCCCCAGCATTTT. Amino acids: CASSLAGGGNQPQHF.

The chain employs TRBV18 and TRBJ2-7; D is undetermined. The CDR3 extends over 12 amino acids. Trimming took 4 bases from V and 4 from J, leaving 8 bases between them. Germline V lookup: CDR1 KGHSH, CDR2 LQKENI. The CDR3 loop reads CASSRSVYEQYF. CDR3 DNA: TGTGCCAGCTCACGCTCGGTATACGAGCAGTACTTC.

The rearrangement joins TRBV29-1 to TRBJ1-5; D unclear. Germline V lookup: CDR1 SQVTM, CDR2 ANQGSEA. With 7 bases removed from V and 3 bases from J, the gap between germline ends came to 13 bases. This CDR3 contains 13 residues. The CDR3 nucleotides are TGCAGCGCCCTGGACGGAAACAATCAGCCCCAGCATTTT. Translated: CSALDGNNQPQHF.

The rearrangement joins TRBV7-8 to TRBJ2-1, with TRBD2 matching over 7 bases. This CDR3 is 16 amino acids long. J gave up 4 bases and V 3 bases, and 9 bases lay outside the gene matches. Germline V gives CDR1 SGHVS, CDR2 FQNEAQ. The CDR3 sequence: CASSFVRASGYNEQFF. CDR3 nucleotide sequence: TGTGCCAGCAGCTTTGTTAGGGCTAGCGGTTACAATGAGCAGTTCTTC.

This clone was observed once. This chain joins TRBV10-3 and TRBJ2-1; TRBD2 matches at 9 bases. The CDR3 is 18 amino acids. Germline loops: CDR1 ENHRY, CDR2 SYGVKD. Trimming at V came to 3 bases and at J to 0 bases, leaving 9 bases not matched to a gene. The CDR3 nucleotides read TGTGCCATCAGTGACCCGCTAGCGGGGACCCGCTCCTACAATGAGCAGTTCTTC. Translating gives CAISDPLAGTRSYNEQFF.

The chain combines TRBV9 with TRBJ2-1; the match to TRBD1 covers 9 bases. Unmatched junction bases numbered 0, after V lost 0 bases and J lost 2 bases. Germline lookup yields CDR1 SGDLS and CDR2 YYNGEE. The CDR3 spans 15 residues. The CDR3 protein is CASSVGQGAYNEQFF. Here the CDR3 DNA reads TGTGCCAGCAGCGTAGGACAGGGGGCCTACAATGAGCAGTTCTTC. The full variable domain, rest sourced from reference TRBV9 and TRBJ2-1, is DSGVTQTPKHLITATGQRVTLRCSPRSGDLSVYWYQQSLDQGLQFLIQYYNGEERAKGNILERFSAQQFPDLHSELNLSSLELGDSALYFCASSVGQGAYNEQFFGPGTRLTVL.

This clone is a singleton in its sample. V and J are TRBV6-6 and TRBJ1-2; no reliable D call. Germline V gives CDR1 MNHNY, CDR2 SVGAGI (reference sequence). V lost 7 bases and J lost 4, with 13 bases in between. This CDR3 has 13 residues. The CDR3, as DNA: TGTGCCAGCATAGGCGGAAAGTTCTATGGCTACACCTTC. It yields the protein CASIGGKFYGYTF.

This clone turned up a few times. The rearrangement links TRBV19 to TRBJ2-2; D unresolved. CDR3 length: 13 amino acids. Trimming took off 3 bases at V and 6 bases at J, with 8 bases between the two ends. Germline CDR1 LNHDA, CDR2 SQIVND (reference sequence). CDR3: CASSIVVAGELFF. Written as DNA, the CDR3 is TGTGCCAGTAGTATTGTAGTGGCCGGGGAGCTGTTTTTT.

The chain carries TRBV19 and TRBJ1-1; 7 nucleotides match TRBD1. This CDR3 has 14 amino acids. V lost 3 bases and J lost 1; bases outside the gene matches: 2. CDR1 is LNHDA and CDR2 is SQIVND in the germline V gene (reference sequence). The CDR3 DNA reads TGTGCCAGTAGTATCCGGGACAGGAACACTGAAGCTTTCTTT. It translates to CASSIRDRNTEAFF. The full variable domain, its missing parts supplied by reference TRBV19 and TRBJ1-1, is DGGITQSPKYLFRKEGQNVTLSCEQNLNHDAMYWYRQDPGQGLRLIYYSQIVNDFQKGDIAEGYSVSREKKESFPLTVTSAQKNPTAFYLCASSIRDRNTEAFFGQGTRLTVV.

For the CDR3, the DNA is TGTGCCAGCAGTGAACCGGGGTGGACGCCGACACCCGGGGAGCTGTTTTTT. Amino acid sequence: CASSEPGWTPTPGELFF. The V and J genes are TRBV6-1 and TRBJ2-2; D is perhaps TRBD2 (5 bases). The CDR3 sequence is 17 residues long. CDR1 is MNHNS, CDR2 SASEGT, per germline. V was clipped by 2 bases and J by 6 bases, with 19 bases between them.

V usage is TRBV7-9 and J usage is TRBJ2-2; D is undetermined. CDR3 length: 14 amino acids. The germline V gene has CDR1 SEHNR and CDR2 FQNEAQ (reference sequence). V was pared by 1 base and J by 2 bases, with 5 bases between. The DNA for the CDR3 is TGTGCCAGCAGCTTAGGCGGAAACACCGGGGAGCTGTTTTTT. This codes for CASSLGGNTGELFF. The complete variable domain, with remaining parts taken from reference TRBV7-9 and TRBJ2-2, reads DTGVSQNPRHKITKRGQNVTFRCDPISEHNRLYWYRQTLGQGPEFLTYFQNEAQLEKSRLLSDRFSAERPKGSFSTLEIQRTEQGDSAMYLCASSLGGNTGELFFGEGSRLTVL.

The J gene is TRBJ2-1, the V gene TRBV28; 7 bases line up with TRBD1. Germline CDR1 is MDHEN and CDR2 is SYDVKM. CDR3 length: 15 residues. The junction had 9 bases not matched to a gene; V was cut back by 3 bases and J by 7 bases. The DNA for the CDR3 is TGTGCCAGCAGTTTTTGGGGCAGGGGGAATAATGAGCAGTTCTTC. Amino acid sequence: CASSFWGRGNNEQFF. Drawing the rest from reference TRBV28 and TRBJ2-1, the complete variable domain is DVKVTQSSRYLVKRTGEKVFLECVQDMDHENMFWYRQDPGLGLRLIYFSYDVKMKEKGDIPEGYSVSREKKERFSLILESASTNQTSMYLCASSFWGRGNNEQFFGPGTRLTVL.

The table lists this clone with a count of one. In DNA, the CDR3 is TGTGCCAGCAGCCTACCGGGACGGTCCAATGAGCAGTTCTTC. This gives the protein CASSLPGRSNEQFF. V and J are TRBV28 and TRBJ2-1, with D perhaps matching TRBD1 or TRBD2 (5 bases each). This CDR3 contains 14 residues. Germline CDR1 and CDR2: MDHEN and SYDVKM. Trimming took 6 bases from V and 6 from J, leaving 15 bases between them.

The chain combines TRBV4-1 with TRBJ2-5; D perhaps matches TRBD1 (5 bases). Looked up from germline, CDR1 is MGHRA and CDR2 is YSYEKL. The CDR3 is 15 amino acids. Trimming took 4 bases from V and 1 from J, leaving 13 bases between them. CDR3 nucleotide sequence: TGCGCCAGCAGCCTCCAAGGCAGGGTCCAAGAGACCCAGTACTTC. Protein product: CASSLQGRVQETQYF.

The rearrangement joins TRBV19 to TRBJ1-4; D may be TRBD1 (5 bases). This CDR3 region has 11 residues. Trimming removed 6 bases from V and 10 bases from J, with 9 bases in between. CDR1 is LNHDA and CDR2 is SQIVND in the germline V gene (reference sequence). CDR3: CASRRGPKLFF. In nucleotides, the CDR3 is TGTGCCAGTAGGAGGGGACCAAAACTGTTTTTT.

The genes are TRBV13 and TRBJ1-5; D gene unclear. The germline gives CDR1 PRHDT, CDR2 FYEKMQ (reference sequence). CDR3 length: 16 amino acids. V gave up 2 bases and J gave up 4 bases, with 15 bases separating them. CDR3 sequence: CASSLSSIRLNQPQHF. CDR3 nucleotide sequence: TGTGCCAGCAGCTTAAGCTCTATACGACTAAATCAGCCCCAGCATTTT. Full variable domain (remainder filled in from reference TRBV13 and TRBJ1-5): AAGVIQSPRHLIKEKRETATLKCYPIPRHDTVYWYQQGPGQDPQFLISFYEKMQSDKGSIPDRFSAQQFSDYHSELNMSSLELGDSALYFCASSLSSIRLNQPQHFGDGTRLSIL.

This chain uses TRBV30 with TRBJ2-1; no firm D call. Deletions cut 2 bases from V and 7 bases from J, with 9 bases between. Germline V gene data show CDR1 as GTSNPN and CDR2 as SVGIG (reference sequence). The CDR3 totals 12 residues. CDR3 residues: CAWSKTINEQFF. In DNA, the CDR3 is TGTGCCTGGAGTAAGACAATTAATGAGCAGTTCTTC.

The chain has TRBV5-1 and TRBJ2-1; maybe TRBD2 (6 bases). The germline V and J ends were trimmed by 7 bases and 11 bases, with 19 bases remaining between them. Germline V gene data show CDR1 as SGHRS and CDR2 as YFSETQ. The CDR3 sequence is 13 residues long. CDR3 nucleotide sequence: TGCGCCAGCGCCCCTGGAGGGGATAGGAAGCAGTTCTTC. Translating gives CASAPGGDRKQFF.

The chain recombines TRBV15 with TRBJ1-3; D is unresolved. Trimming stripped 0 bases from V and 3 bases from J, with 15 bases between. CDR1 LNHNV and CDR2 YYDKDF come from the germline V gene (reference sequence). This CDR3 spans 17 amino acids. The CDR3 DNA sequence: TGTGCCACCAGCAGAGATCCCCTCTTCCCAGGTGGAAACACCATATATTTT. Translation: CATSRDPLFPGGNTIYF.

A note on this clone: The same CDR3 arises from other DNA sequences in this sample as well. This chain joins TRBV5-4 and TRBJ1-3; 9 nucleotides match TRBD1. The germline gives CDR1 SGHNT, CDR2 YYREEE (reference sequence). The CDR3 has 14 amino acids. The V segment lost 4 bases and the J segment 2 bases; nucleotides outside the gene matches: 1. The CDR3 DNA reads as TGTGCCAGCAGCGGGGACAGGGCTGGAAACACCATATATTTT. The encoded protein is CASSGDRAGNTIYF. Combining the CDR3 with reference TRBV5-4 and TRBJ1-3 gives the whole variable domain ETGVTQSPTHLIKTRGQQVTLRCSSQSGHNTVSWYQQALGQGPQFIFQYYREEENGRGNFPPRFSGLQFPNYSSELNVNALELDDSALYLCASSGDRAGNTIYFGEGSWLTVV.

The gene calls are TRBV7-9 and TRBJ1-4, with D possibly matching TRBD1 (5 bases). Germline lookup yields CDR1 SEHNR and CDR2 FQNEAQ (reference sequence). CDR3 length: 14 amino acids. The V end was cut by 3 bases, the J end by 8 bases, with 13 bases between. The CDR3 nucleotides are TGTGCCAGCAGCTTCGTTGGGGGTGGCGAAAAACTGTTTTTT. Protein: CASSFVGGGEKLFF.

The chain combines TRBV4-1 with TRBJ2-3; D assignment may be TRBD1 or TRBD2 (5 bases each). With 0 bases removed from V and 1 base from J, the gap between germline ends came to 11 bases. This CDR3 has 16 amino acids. The germline gives CDR1 MGHRA, CDR2 YSYEKL. The CDR3 DNA reads as TGCGCCAGCAGCCAAGATCCGACGGGACGCACAGATACGCAGTATTTT. Amino acids: CASSQDPTGRTDTQYF.

The chain links TRBV5-1 to TRBJ2-1, with 8 nucleotides matching TRBD2. This CDR3 spans 15 amino acids. In germline, CDR1 is SGHRS, CDR2 YFSETQ. The V and J ends lost 0 bases and 3 bases, in that order; junction bases with no gene match: 2. The CDR3 reads CASSLAGTSYNEQFF. For the CDR3, the DNA is TGCGCCAGCAGCTTGGCCGGGACTAGCTACAATGAGCAGTTCTTC. Drawing the rest from reference TRBV5-1 and TRBJ2-1, the complete variable domain is KAGVTQTPRYLIKTRGQQVTLSCSPISGHRSVSWYQQTPGQGLQFLFEYFSETQRNKGNFPGRFSGRQFSNSRSEMNVSTLELGDSALYLCASSLAGTSYNEQFFGPGTRLTVL.

The chain couples TRBV28 to TRBJ2-3; D is unclear. The CDR3 extends over 14 amino acids. Germline V gene sequence: CDR1 MDHEN, CDR2 SYDVKM. Trimming stripped 6 bases from V and 0 bases from J, with 10 bases between. The CDR3 nucleotides are TGTGCCAGCAGCCAATTCCCCAGCACAGATACGCAGTATTTT. Translated, it gives CASSQFPSTDTQYF.

The rearrangement uses TRBV25-1 and TRBJ1-2; D uncertain. This CDR3 has 12 amino acids. V shed 7 bases and J shed 3 bases, with 9 bases lying between them. CDR1 is MGHDK and CDR2 is SYGVNS in the germline V gene. CDR3 region: CASNGPYYGYTF. For the CDR3, the DNA is TGTGCCAGCAATGGCCCGTACTATGGCTACACCTTC.

The CDR3 reads CASSHGGGSTGSTEAFF. In DNA form, the CDR3 reads TGCGCCAGCAGTCACGGGGGGGGCTCGACAGGGTCCACTGAAGCTTTCTTT. The V gene is TRBV4-1, the J gene TRBJ1-1, with 7 bases that match TRBD1. The CDR3 length is 17 residues. The V gene's germline CDR1 is MGHRA and CDR2 YSYEKL. Losses at the gene ends were 6 bases for V and 4 bases for J; bases not matched to a gene: 17.

V is TRBV14 and J is TRBJ2-6; TRBD1 matches 9 bases. The germline CDR1 and CDR2 sequences are SGHDN and FVKESK. The CDR3 is 20 amino acids. V shed 2 bases, J shed 0 bases, and the junction held 11 bases outside the gene matches. CDR3 sequence: CASSQRAYGQGPSGANVLTF. CDR3 sequence (DNA): TGTGCCAGCAGCCAACGGGCCTACGGACAGGGGCCCTCTGGGGCCAACGTCCTGACTTTC.

This chain joins TRBV9 and TRBJ1-2, with TRBD1 matching over 9 bases. Looked up from germline, CDR1 is SGDLS and CDR2 is YYNGEE. V lost 2 bases and J lost 4; bases outside the gene matches: 3. The CDR3 extends over 14 amino acids. The CDR3 DNA reads as TGTGCCAGCAGCGTTGGGACAGGGCTCTATGGCTACACCTTC. It specifies CASSVGTGLYGYTF.

The V gene is TRBV6-5, the J gene TRBJ2-7; the D is unclear. The CDR3 is made up of 14 amino acids. From germline, CDR1 is MNHEY and CDR2 SVGAGI. With 0 bases removed from V and 7 bases from J, the gap between germline ends came to 13 bases. The CDR3 loop reads CASSYSTLRREQYF. The CDR3 DNA reads as TGTGCCAGCAGTTACTCGACCCTGCGGCGGGAGCAGTACTTC.